This entry lists 25 T cell receptor beta chains sequenced from one sample in a study of T cells in Graves' hyperthyroidism and ophthalmopathy. RNA transcripts served as the template for amplifying TCR beta CDR3 regions. Researchers ran a first-round RT-PCR on the TCR CDR3 using the HTBI primer set. MiXCR, applied by TCRdb to the multiplex PCR reads, yields one record per CDR3 protein. The profile covers about 420,000 distinct CDR3 sequences, with approximately 15% appearing a single time and approximately 7.5% taken by the ten largest. Sequences were obtained from blood. These receptors were collected from a woman aged 18-29 years with Graves' hyperthyroidism.

The chain recombines TRBV5-8 with TRBJ1-4; 8 bases agree with TRBD1. V lost 0 bases to trimming and J lost 7 bases; unmatched junction nucleotides: 8. There are 16 residues in the CDR3. Germline CDR1 is SGHTS and CDR2 is YDEGEE. As DNA, the CDR3 is TGTGCCAGCAGCTTGGAACCCCAGGGGGCCGGTGAAAAACTGTTTTTT. Translated: CASSLEPQGAGEKLFF. The full variable domain, rest sourced from reference TRBV5-8 and TRBJ1-4, is EAGVTQSPTHLIKTRGQQATLRCSPISGHTSVYWYQQALGLGLQFLLWYDEGEERNRGNFPPRFSGRQFPNYSSELNVNALELEDSALYLCASSLEPQGAGEKLFFGSGTQLSVL.

There are many counts of this clonotype. CDR3 DNA: TGTGCCAGCAGTACGTGGGACAGCAGCACAGATACGCAGTATTTT. This translates into CASSTWDSSTDTQYF. The rearrangement uses TRBV12-3 or TRBV12-4 and TRBJ2-3; 7 bases match TRBD1. V was pared by 5 bases and J by 0 bases, with 5 bases of the junction left unmatched. The CDR3 runs 15 residues.

This clonotype has only one observation. This chain connects TRBV5-4 to TRBJ2-3, with 8 bases aligning to TRBD2. CDR1 is SGHNT and CDR2 is YYREEE in the germline V gene (reference sequence). V lost 4 bases and J lost 1; bases outside the gene matches: 5. The CDR3 extends over 15 amino acids. CDR3 residues: CASSPGGSRTDTQYF. In nucleotides, the CDR3 is TGTGCCAGCAGCCCGGGAGGGTCCCGCACAGATACGCAGTATTTT.

Many counts were recorded for this clonotype. The genes are TRBV6-5 and TRBJ2-2, with D hard to call. CDR1 and CDR2 from the germline V gene are MNHEY and SVGAGI. Trimming pared 0 bases from V and 4 bases from J, leaving 18 bases between. The CDR3 loop spans 18 amino acids. The DNA for the CDR3 is TGTGCCAGCAGTTACTCCCCCGAGGTAGTCCTTAGCACCGGGGAGCTGTTTTTT. Translating it yields CASSYSPEVVLSTGELFF.

This clonotype has a count of ten or more. The V call is TRBV28, the J call TRBJ1-5, with TRBD1 matching 10 bases. Trimming cost V 5 bases and J 6 bases; bases outside gene matches: 10. Germline CDR1 and CDR2: MDHEN and SYDVKM. The length of the CDR3 is 16 residues. CDR3 nucleotides: TGTGCCAGCAGTCCGCGGGACAGGGGCTCCGGTCAGCCCCAGCATTTT. It yields the protein CASSPRDRGSGQPQHF.

This clonotype was seen repeatedly, ten times or more. CDR3 sequence reads: CASSPRTASSYNEQFF. The CDR3 DNA sequence: TGTGCCAGTAGTCCCAGGACAGCTTCCTCCTACAATGAGCAGTTCTTC. The chain has TRBV19 and TRBJ2-1, with D possibly matching TRBD1 (6 bases). V lost 5 bases and J 0 bases, leaving 14 bases between the germline ends. From germline, CDR1 is LNHDA and CDR2 SQIVND (reference sequence). The CDR3 is made up of 16 amino acids.

This clonotype was seen many times. This sequence joins TRBV27 and TRBJ2-7; TRBD2 matches at 10 bases. The CDR3 extends over 16 amino acids. Trimming cost V 2 bases and J 2 bases; bases outside gene matches: 6. From germline, CDR1 is MNHEY and CDR2 SMNVEV (reference sequence). DNA for the CDR3: TGTGCCAGCAGTTTAACCCTAGCGGGAGCTCCCTACGAGCAGTACTTC. Its protein is CASSLTLAGAPYEQYF.

This clonotype was observed at least ten times. The J gene is TRBJ1-2, the V gene TRBV28; 8 nucleotides line up with TRBD1. The V and J ends lost 5 bases and 0 bases, in that order; junction bases with no gene match: 2. The CDR3 covers 14 residues. Per germline, CDR1 MDHEN and CDR2 SYDVKM. The DNA of the CDR3 is TGTGCCAGCAGTCCAGGGGGCCCTAACTATGGCTACACCTTC. Protein product: CASSPGGPNYGYTF.

A remark on this clonotype: A much larger clone sits a single nucleotide away, making a read error possible. This chain connects TRBV3-1 to TRBJ2-7; no clear D. The end of the DNA is better explained by TRBJ2-1, so the J call may be wrong. Per the germline V gene, CDR1 is LGHDT and CDR2 is YNNKEL (reference sequence). This CDR3 spans 14 amino acids. CDR3 nucleotides: TGTGCCAGCAGCCAAGAGGGCCACTCCTACGAGCAGTTCTTC. It translates to CASSQEGHSYEQFF.

This clonotype was counted a few times. The chain recombines TRBV18 with TRBJ1-3; D may be TRBD1 (6 bases). The CDR3 totals 18 residues. Germline lookup yields CDR1 KGHSH and CDR2 LQKENI. V was pared by 6 bases and J by 0 bases, with 21 bases between. CDR3 DNA sequence: TGTGCCAGCTCCCCAACGGGACATTCTAAATTCTCTGGAAACACCATATATTTT. It codes for CASSPTGHSKFSGNTIYF.

Many counts were recorded for this clonotype. V usage is TRBV18 and J usage is TRBJ2-5; the D gene is possibly TRBD2 (6 bases). Germline V gene lookup returns CDR1 KGHSH and CDR2 LQKENI. V dropped 3 bases and J dropped 4 bases, with 15 bases sitting between them. The CDR3 is 15 amino acids. The DNA of the CDR3 is TGTGCCAGCTCACCGTCGGGGGTAAGGGGAGAGACCCAGTACTTC. It translates to CASSPSGVRGETQYF.

The rearrangement uses TRBV2 and TRBJ1-1; D possibly corresponds to TRBD1 (6 bases). Trimming took off 4 bases at V and 1 base at J, with 22 bases between the two ends. The CDR3 consists of 18 residues. Per the germline V gene, CDR1 is SNHLY and CDR2 is FYNNEI. CDR3 sequence (DNA): TGTGCCAGCAGTGTTTCGGACAGATGGGACTCACGGAACACTGAAGCTTTCTTT. This sequence encodes CASSVSDRWDSRNTEAFF.

This clonotype was seen many times. V is TRBV5-1 and J is TRBJ2-4, with a weak D call TRBD1 (6 bases). V was shortened by 3 bases and J by 6 bases, with 10 bases between the two germline ends. The CDR3 is 13 amino acids. Germline V gene lookup returns CDR1 SGHRS and CDR2 YFSETQ. In DNA form, the CDR3 reads TGCGCCAGCAGCTCTTCACAGGGAAACATTCAGTACTTC. Encoded protein: CASSSSQGNIQYF.

V gene TRBV11-1 combines with J gene TRBJ2-1; possible D gene TRBD2, 6 bases. From germline, CDR1 is SGHAT and CDR2 FQDESV (reference sequence). This CDR3 region has 13 residues. The V end was cut by 8 bases, the J end by 8 bases, with 16 bases between. The CDR3 sequence: CASGLPSLHEQFF. The DNA of the CDR3 is TGTGCCAGCGGACTACCGTCTTTGCATGAGCAGTTCTTC.

The count of this clonotype is one. The conserved phenylalanine or tryptophan is not found at the CDR3 terminus, so this likely reflects a read error. V is TRBV5-1 and J is TRBJ2-7; either TRBD1 or TRBD2 may supply D (7 bases each). V lost 6 bases to trimming and J lost 4 bases, with 26 bases between them. The CDR3 length is 17 residues. CDR1 and CDR2 (germline): SGHRS, YFSETQ. CDR3 bases: TGCGCCAGCAACGTATATGGAGGGGGCGGGAGTCCGTACGAGCAGTACTCC. It codes for CASNVYGGGGSPYEQYS.

This clonotype was picked up many times. V gene TRBV28 combines with J gene TRBJ1-2; D gene ambiguous. The CDR3 has 14 residues. V lost 0 bases and J lost 6, with 11 bases in between. Germline V gives CDR1 MDHEN, CDR2 SYDVKM. CDR3 sequence (DNA): TGTGCCAGCAGTTTATGGTCCCGCCAGGATGGCTACACCTTC. It is translated as CASSLWSRQDGYTF.

V is TRBV4-1 and J is TRBJ2-1; 10 bases map to TRBD1. Germline V gene data show CDR1 as MGHRA and CDR2 as YSYEKL. The CDR3 runs to 16 residues. V lost 0 bases to trimming and J lost 6 bases; unmatched junction nucleotides: 5. The CDR3 region has the DNA TGCGCCAGCAGCCAAGACGGGACAGGGGATTTCAATGAGCAGTTCTTC. It is translated as CASSQDGTGDFNEQFF.

The sample holds many counts of this clonotype. J is TRBJ2-7 and V is TRBV6-1; a possible D gene is TRBD2 (5 bases). V lost 6 bases and J 5 bases, leaving 14 bases between the germline ends. The CDR3 covers 13 residues. CDR1 is MNHNS, CDR2 SASEGT, per germline. The CDR3 protein is CASRTEGAHEQYF. The CDR3 DNA sequence: TGTGCCAGCAGGACTGAGGGAGCCCACGAGCAGTACTTC.

This clonotype was seen at least ten times. The rearrangement links TRBV5-1 to TRBJ2-1; D uncertain. The V gene lost 1 base and the J gene lost 9 bases, with 5 bases spanning the gap. CDR1 and CDR2 from the germline V gene are SGHRS and YFSETQ. The CDR3 sequence is 11 residues long. This chain's CDR3 is CASSLKTEQFF. The DNA of the CDR3 is TGCGCCAGCAGCTTGAAAACTGAGCAGTTCTTC.

This clonotype was counted between two and nine times. The rearrangement joins TRBV27 to TRBJ2-3, with 9 positions matching TRBD2. Germline lookup yields CDR1 MNHEY and CDR2 SMNVEV (reference sequence). There are 17 residues in the CDR3. V lost 7 bases, J lost 2 bases, and 13 bases stayed unmatched. CDR3 region: CASTEAGGNYSTDTQYF. The CDR3 region has the DNA TGTGCCAGCACCGAAGCGGGAGGAAACTACTCCACAGATACGCAGTATTTT.

The sample holds many counts of this clonotype. The V gene is TRBV27, the J gene TRBJ2-2; D not resolved. Trimming stripped 6 bases from V and 1 base from J, with 9 bases between. The CDR3 length is 14 residues. The V gene's germline CDR1 is MNHEY and CDR2 SMNVEV (reference sequence). The CDR3 loop is CASRRHMNTGELFF. The CDR3, as DNA: TGTGCCAGCAGGCGGCATATGAACACCGGGGAGCTGTTTTTT.

The chain recombines TRBV6-7 with TRBJ2-1; weak D call: TRBD1 (6 bases). TRBV6-7 is an ORF, and what it does is uncertain. V was shortened by 10 bases and J by 1 base, with 11 bases between the two germline ends. CDR3 length equals 13 residues. The DNA for the CDR3 is TGTGCCAAGGACAGCGTATCCTACAATGAGCAGTTCTTC. The encoded protein is CAKDSVSYNEQFF.

This clonotype was found many times. The chain carries TRBV28 and TRBJ1-2, with a weak D call TRBD1 (5 bases). V lost 5 bases and J lost 4, with 17 bases in between. The germline V gene encodes CDR1 MDHEN and CDR2 SYDVKM. The CDR3 is 15 amino acids. In DNA, the CDR3 is TGTGCCAGCAGTCCCCGCGGGGGGAAGAGCTATGGCTACACCTTC. The encoded protein is CASSPRGGKSYGYTF.

This clonotype has at least ten counts. The chain has TRBV12-5 and TRBJ2-1; 9 nucleotides line up with TRBD2. Germline V lookup: CDR1 LGHNT, CDR2 FRNRAP. The CDR3 is made up of 16 amino acids. The trim removed 0 bases at V and 2 bases at J, leaving 2 bases unmatched. CDR3 nucleotide sequence: TGTGCTAGTGGTTTGGTAAGCGGGAGGACCTACAATGAGCAGTTCTTC. Protein: CASGLVSGRTYNEQFF.

This clonotype was recorded at least ten times. This rearrangement joins TRBV7-8 to TRBJ1-5; no firm D call. The CDR3 covers 13 residues. Trimming removed 3 bases from V and 6 bases from J, with 9 bases in between. Germline V CDR1 and CDR2: SGHVS, FQNEAQ. The DNA for the CDR3 is TGTGCCAGCAGCTTCGGCCCCCGTCAGCCCCAGCATTTT. It translates to CASSFGPRQPQHF.